The T cell receptor (beta chain) under discussion was sequenced for a study of blood T cell repertoires in COVID-19. Overall study: T cells, B-cell-depleted T cells, or PBMCs supplied cDNA or gDNA.

The CDR3 sequence is 15 residues long. Per the germline V gene, CDR1 is GTSNPN and CDR2 is SVGIG (reference sequence). Of note for this clone: The junction departs from the called germline gene at one end, perhaps through a read error.

How the authors handled the data: Researchers report that nucleated cell counts were estimated from reference gene primer amplification. The method was immunoSEQ multiplex PCR; TCRdb's version includes in-frame clones alone and lacks a portion of them. Clone size and V and J calls were adopted from that table, with D and trimming inferred from the DNA. The sample lists 180,000 or so clones, 60% to 85% occurring once. The chain recombines TRBV30 with TRBJ1-1; TRBD1 matches 12 bases. The specimen was peripheral blood. The receptor was isolated from a woman aged 45-65 years with active or convalescent COVID-19. The CDR3 DNA sequence: TGCTCCGCCCGGGACAGGGGGCAAAGGAACACTGAAGCTTTCTTT. Translated: CSARDRGQRNTEAFF.